This TCR beta chain came from a study of OX40 agonist ivuxolimab in advanced cancers. TCRdb's table, derived via immunoSEQ multiplex PCR, lists solely in-frame clones and lacks some. The profile shows under 75,000 clones, over 80% of them singletons. CDR1 and CDR2 from the germline V gene are SGHAT and FQNNGV. V lost 6 bases, J lost 3 bases, and 11 bases lay in between. This CDR3 region has 13 residues. Sample: CD4+ or CD8+ T cells sorted from blood, taken in a trial of the OX40 agonist ivuxolimab. The gene calls are TRBV11-2 and TRBJ1-2; possible D gene TRBD1, 6 bases. This clonotype was sampled from an adult with an advanced solid tumor such as melanoma, head and neck, liver or kidney cancer. CDR3 loop: CASRQGSHYGYTF. The CDR3 DNA reads TGTGCCAGCAGACAGGGATCCCACTATGGCTACACCTTC.